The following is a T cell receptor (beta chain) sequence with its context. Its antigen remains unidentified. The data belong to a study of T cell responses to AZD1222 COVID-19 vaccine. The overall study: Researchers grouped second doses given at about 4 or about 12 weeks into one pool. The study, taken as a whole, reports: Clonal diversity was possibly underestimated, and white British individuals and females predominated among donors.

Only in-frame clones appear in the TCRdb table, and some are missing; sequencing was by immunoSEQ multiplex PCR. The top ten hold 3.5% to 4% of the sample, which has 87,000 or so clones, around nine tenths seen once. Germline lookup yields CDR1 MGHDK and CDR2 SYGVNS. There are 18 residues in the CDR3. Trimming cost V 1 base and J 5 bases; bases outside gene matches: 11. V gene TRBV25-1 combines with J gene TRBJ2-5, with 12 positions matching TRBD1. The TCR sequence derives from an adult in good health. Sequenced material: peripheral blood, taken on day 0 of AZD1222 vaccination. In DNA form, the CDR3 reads TGTGCCAGCAGTGAATCTGCCTCCGGGACAGGGGGCATGGAGACCCAGTACTTC. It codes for CASSESASGTGGMETQYF.